One and the same sample provided the 14 T cell receptor beta chains below, sequenced in a study of blood T cell repertoires in COVID-19 (TCRdb year 2020). Receptors were amplified or captured by the immunoSEQ multiplex PCR assay. Entries here come from immuneACCESS through TCRdb and include only in-frame sequences with V and J called. Some clones fail to appear in such tables; in the studies checked, an unresolved V gene covers under half of the shortfall, and the cause of the remainder is unknown. For this sample there are about 220,000 clones; more than 70% appear just once. The leading ten clones occupy 9.5% to 15% of the sample. The source material was peripheral blood. These receptor sequences come from a human donor in a cohort sampled during active COVID-19.

The chain recombines TRBV2 with TRBJ2-3, with 10 bases aligning to TRBD1. V lost 6 bases, J lost 4 bases, and 4 bases stayed unmatched. Germline V CDR1 and CDR2: SNHLY, FYNNEI. The CDR3 length is 14 residues. The CDR3 DNA follows: TGTGCCAGCAGATCAGGACAGGGGGCAGATACGCAGTATTTT. It is translated as CASRSGQGADTQYF.

The V call is TRBV2, the J call TRBJ2-2; tentative D call: TRBD2 (6 bases). Germline CDR1 and CDR2: SNHLY and FYNNEI. The CDR3 is made up of 16 amino acids. V was cut by 2 bases and J by 5 bases, with 15 bases left in between. The CDR3 DNA reads as TGTGCCAGCAGTGAAAATTCTCCGGGAGTAACCGGGGAGCTGTTTTTT. The encoded protein is CASSENSPGVTGELFF.

The chain recombines TRBV11-2 with TRBJ2-1; 12 positions agree with TRBD2. Germline V CDR1 and CDR2: SGHAT, FQNNGV. This CDR3 is built from 15 residues. V gave up 6 bases and J gave up 6 bases; unmatched junction bases: 6. In DNA form, the CDR3 reads TGTGCCAGCAGATCTAGCGGGAGGGCAGGCAATGAGCAGTTCTTC. Translated: CASRSSGRAGNEQFF. The full variable domain, completed using reference TRBV11-2 and TRBJ2-1, is EAGVAQSPRYKIIEKRQSVAFWCNPISGHATLYWYQQILGQGPKLLIQFQNNGVVDDSQLPKDRFSAERLKGVDSTLKIQPAKLEDSAVYLCASRSSGRAGNEQFFGPGTRLTVL.

This chain uses TRBV29-1 with TRBJ2-7; 9 bases line up with TRBD1. Germline V lookup: CDR1 SQVTM, CDR2 ANQGSEA. The V and J ends lost 5 bases and 1 base, in that order; junction bases with no gene match: 6. This CDR3 has 14 amino acids. CDR3 loop: CSVLRDRDSYEQYF. Here the CDR3 DNA reads TGCAGCGTTCTCCGGGACAGGGATTCCTACGAGCAGTACTTC.

The rearrangement joins TRBV19 to TRBJ1-1; TRBD1 agrees at 7 bases. This CDR3 has 14 residues. The ends lost 3 bases at V and 0 bases at J; junction bases unmatched: 1. Germline V gives CDR1 LNHDA, CDR2 SQIVND (reference sequence). CDR3 loop: CASSMGQLNTEAFF. The CDR3 bases are TGTGCCAGTAGTATGGGACAGCTGAACACTGAAGCTTTCTTT.

V gene TRBV28 combines with J gene TRBJ1-2; maybe TRBD1 (5 bases). Germline V gives CDR1 MDHEN, CDR2 SYDVKM. The V end lost 2 bases, the J end lost 6 bases, and 7 bases lay between the germline ends. The CDR3 has 12 amino acids. Written as DNA, the CDR3 is TGTGCCAGCAGTTTACCGGGGGATGGCTACACCTTC. Translated: CASSLPGDGYTF.

The chain employs TRBV7-3 and TRBJ2-2, with D maybe TRBD1 (5 bases). The CDR3 is 15 residues long. The germline CDR1 and CDR2 sequences are SGHTA and FQGTGA. V lost 2 bases, J lost 6 bases, and 13 bases lay in between. The CDR3 DNA follows: TGTGCCAGCAGCTTAGATCCAGGGTGGTCCGGGGAGCTGTTTTTT. It yields the protein CASSLDPGWSGELFF.

The chain is built from TRBV3-1 (or the pseudogene TRBV3-2) and TRBJ2-7; D uncertain. This CDR3 has 18 amino acids. The V end lost 0 bases, the J end lost 0 bases, and 18 bases lay between the germline ends. Germline-derived CDR1 and CDR2 are LGHDT and YNNKEL (reference sequence). The CDR3 loop reads CASSQDQTRALSSYEQYF. CDR3 nucleotides: TGTGCCAGCAGCCAAGATCAGACACGAGCCTTAAGCTCCTACGAGCAGTACTTC.

The genes are TRBV28 and TRBJ1-2, with D perhaps TRBD1 (5 bases). Germline assignment: CDR1 MDHEN and CDR2 SYDVKM. This CDR3 contains 15 residues. V gave up 10 bases and J gave up 0 bases, with 18 bases separating them. CDR3 residues: CATFGGEEANYGYTF. The CDR3, as DNA: TGTGCCACCTTTGGGGGGGAAGAGGCTAACTATGGCTACACCTTC.

This chain uses TRBV19 with TRBJ2-7, with TRBD1 matching 9 bases. Germline trimming cut 5 bases from V and 2 bases from J; bases unmatched to any gene: 19. The CDR3 is 19 amino acids. CDR1 and CDR2 from the germline V gene are LNHDA and SQIVND (reference sequence). DNA of the CDR3: TGTGCCAGTAGTCCTCAAGGACAGGGGAGCGGGGAAGTTCCCTACGAGCAGTACTTC. Residues: CASSPQGQGSGEVPYEQYF.

This chain joins TRBV6-5 and TRBJ2-3; D is ambiguous. The CDR3 covers 13 residues. Germline CDR1 MNHEY, CDR2 SVGAGI. V was pared by 7 bases and J by 2 bases, with 10 bases between. The CDR3 DNA reads TGTGCCAGCATAGATATATACACAGATACGCAGTATTTT. Residues: CASIDIYTDTQYF.

The chain has TRBV21-1 and TRBJ1-3. TRBV21-1 is given as a pseudogene. CDR3 size: 16 residues. CDR3 DNA: TGTGCCAGCAGCGCCCCTACTGTAAACTCTGGAAACACCATATATTTT. Protein: CASSAPTVNSGNTIYF.

V and J are TRBV27 and TRBJ2-1; TRBD2 agrees at 11 bases. The CDR3 totals 17 residues. The germline gives CDR1 MNHEY, CDR2 SMNVEV (reference sequence). The J segment lost 1 base and the V segment lost 5 bases, leaving 7 bases of the junction unmatched. The DNA for the CDR3 is TGTGCCAGCAGTCCAATCGGACTAGCGGGTTCCTACAATGAGCAGTTCTTC. The encoded protein is CASSPIGLAGSYNEQFF.

The rearrangement uses TRBV5-4 and TRBJ1-1; D is uncertain. Germline lookup yields CDR1 SGHNT and CDR2 YYREEE (reference sequence). The V and J ends lost 2 bases and 0 bases respectively, with 8 bases between them. The CDR3 totals 14 residues. The CDR3 spells CASSFEHLNTEAFF. DNA for the CDR3: TGTGCCAGCAGCTTTGAACACCTGAACACTGAAGCTTTCTTT.